The 30 T cell receptor beta chains below come from one sample, sequenced in a study of T cell responses to AZD1222 COVID-19 vaccine. Only in-frame clones appear in the TCRdb table, and some are missing; sequencing was by immunoSEQ multiplex PCR. The table lists about 130,000 clones, 89% of them singletons, with 9.5% in the top ten. The specimen was peripheral blood, collected 28 days after the second AZD1222 dose. These receptors were obtained from an adult who received the AZD1222 COVID-19 vaccine.

In this sample, this clone turned up a few times. This chain joins TRBV19 and TRBJ1-1; TRBD1 matches 7 bases. Trimming cost V 3 bases and J 1 base; bases outside gene matches: 2. The CDR3 loop spans 14 amino acids. CDR1 is LNHDA and CDR2 is SQIVND in the germline V gene (reference sequence). The CDR3 reads CASSIRDRNTEAFF. CDR3 sequence (DNA): TGTGCCAGTAGTATCCGGGACAGGAACACTGAAGCTTTCTTT.

The chain combines TRBV5-1 with TRBJ1-1; TRBD1 agrees at 7 bases. V shed 0 bases and J 5 bases; nucleotides not matched to a gene: 10. The length of the CDR3 is 16 residues. CDR1 and CDR2 (germline): SGHRS, YFSETQ. CDR3 in DNA: TGCGCCAGCAGCTTGGGGATCCAGGGGGTGGGAACTGAAGCTTTCTTT. As protein: CASSLGIQGVGTEAFF.

This chain uses TRBV19 with TRBJ1-5; no clear D gene. V lost 3 bases and J lost 1, with 10 bases in between. The CDR3 contains 15 residues. Per germline, CDR1 LNHDA and CDR2 SQIVND (reference sequence). CDR3 in amino acids: CASSIEQKSNQPQHF. Here the CDR3 DNA reads TGTGCCAGTAGTATTGAACAGAAAAGCAATCAGCCCCAGCATTTT.

V gene TRBV7-9 combines with J gene TRBJ2-7; 7 bases are a match to TRBD1. From germline, CDR1 is SEHNR and CDR2 FQNEAQ (reference sequence). V shed 8 bases, J shed 2 bases, and the junction held 3 bases outside the gene matches. This CDR3 contains 12 residues. DNA of the CDR3: TGTGCCAGCGCACAGGGGACCTACGAGCAGTACTTC. As protein: CASAQGTYEQYF.

The chain uses TRBV6-4 and TRBJ1-2; D unresolved. This CDR3 has 14 residues. Per germline, CDR1 MRHNA and CDR2 SNTAGT. V gave up 2 bases and J gave up 7 bases, with 14 bases separating them. The CDR3 DNA reads TGTGCCAGCAGTGACCGGACGGATGGGTCTGGCTACACCTTC. Translated: CASSDRTDGSGYTF.

This chain uses TRBV5-1 with TRBJ2-3; D is unclear. CDR3 length: 15 amino acids. The germline CDR1 and CDR2 sequences are SGHRS and YFSETQ. V lost 1 base to trimming and J lost 6 bases, with 15 bases between them. CDR3 sequence reads: CASSLMPRAPDTQYF. The DNA for the CDR3 is TGCGCCAGCAGCTTGATGCCCCGGGCCCCGGATACGCAGTATTTT.

This chain uses TRBV6-1 with TRBJ2-7; possibly TRBD2 for D (6 bases). Germline V CDR1 and CDR2: MNHNS, SASEGT. The V gene lost 3 bases and the J gene lost 0 bases, with 15 bases spanning the gap. The CDR3 runs to 16 residues. The CDR3 DNA reads as TGTGCCAGCAGTGAGCACGCGGGAAGGAGCTCCTACGAGCAGTACTTC. Translating it yields CASSEHAGRSSYEQYF.

The count of this clone is one. The CDR3 reads CAISEVDSASTNEQFF. Written as DNA, the CDR3 is TGTGCCATCAGTGAAGTGGACTCCGCATCTACCAATGAGCAGTTCTTC. The chain employs TRBV10-3 and TRBJ2-1, with a possible D match to TRBD2 (5 bases). The CDR3 totals 16 residues. The germline V gene encodes CDR1 ENHRY and CDR2 SYGVKD. V was clipped by 3 bases and J by 6 bases, with 18 bases between them.

The genes are TRBV5-1 and TRBJ1-1; D possibly corresponds to TRBD1 (6 bases). There are 14 residues in the CDR3. CDR1 SGHRS and CDR2 YFSETQ come from the germline V gene. V lost 3 bases and J lost 1, with 10 bases in between. The CDR3 coding sequence is TGCGCCAGCAGCTGGGGACAAACGAACACTGAAGCTTTCTTT. Amino acids: CASSWGQTNTEAFF.

The chain combines TRBV9 with TRBJ1-2; tentative D call: TRBD1 (6 bases). CDR3 length: 16 residues. V was shortened by 4 bases and J by 0 bases, with 16 bases between the two germline ends. Germline CDR1 and CDR2: SGDLS and YYNGEE. CDR3 sequence (DNA): TGTGCCAGCAGCCCCCGCGGGGACACCTCTAACTATGGCTACACCTTC. This sequence encodes CASSPRGDTSNYGYTF.

This chain connects TRBV5-5 to TRBJ1-1; D remains ambiguous. This CDR3 has 14 amino acids. The germline V gene has CDR1 SGHKS and CDR2 YYEKEE (reference sequence). Trimming took off 0 bases at V and 3 bases at J, with 9 bases between the two ends. The CDR3 spells CASSLEIRDTEAFF. The CDR3, as DNA: TGTGCCAGCAGCTTGGAAATTCGGGACACTGAAGCTTTCTTT.

A single count supports this clone. This chain joins TRBV5-4 and TRBJ1-2; D is unresolved. Germline values: CDR1 SGHNT, CDR2 YYREEE (reference sequence). V shed 1 base and J shed 0 bases, with 10 bases lying between them. This CDR3 contains 15 residues. CDR3 coding DNA: TGTGCCAGCAGCTTGAGAAGAGGCCCTAACTATGGCTACACCTTC. Its translation: CASSLRRGPNYGYTF.

This rearrangement joins TRBV5-1 to TRBJ2-7; 12 nucleotides line up with TRBD2. From germline, CDR1 is SGHRS and CDR2 YFSETQ. The CDR3 contains 15 residues. V trimming: 4 bases; J trimming: 1 base; junction bases outside the gene matches: 3. This CDR3 is CASSTGLAGSYEQYF. For the CDR3, the DNA is TGCGCCAGCAGCACCGGACTAGCGGGATCCTACGAGCAGTACTTC.

V gene TRBV5-4 combines with J gene TRBJ2-3, with D maybe TRBD2 (5 bases). Germline V lookup: CDR1 SGHNT, CDR2 YYREEE (reference sequence). The CDR3 contains 14 residues. V lost 2 bases, J lost 7 bases, and 14 bases lay in between. The CDR3 reads CASSFVGKGNTQYF. CDR3 coding DNA: TGTGCCAGCAGCTTCGTCGGGAAAGGGAATACGCAGTATTTT.

V is TRBV7-9 and J is TRBJ2-1; 8 nucleotides line up with TRBD1. The CDR3 is 16 amino acids. V dropped 1 base and J dropped 0; count of bases not matched to a gene: 2. The germline CDR1 and CDR2 sequences are SEHNR and FQNEAQ (reference sequence). The CDR3 protein is CASSLGTGYSYNEQFF. Written as DNA, the CDR3 is TGTGCCAGCAGCTTAGGGACAGGGTACTCCTACAATGAGCAGTTCTTC.

CDR3 residues: CASSHGGPSNEQYF. CDR3 nucleotide sequence: TGTGCCAGCAGTCATGGGGGGCCGAGCAACGAGCAGTACTTC. This rearrangement joins TRBV27 to TRBJ2-7, with D perhaps matching TRBD1 or TRBD2 (6 bases each). V was pared by 5 bases and J by 5 bases, with 16 bases between. CDR1 MNHEY and CDR2 SMNVEV come from the germline V gene (reference sequence). The CDR3 length is 14 residues.

The chain combines TRBV6-2 or TRBV6-3 with TRBJ2-1; D perhaps matches TRBD2 (6 bases). The germline gives CDR1 MNHEY, CDR2 SVGEGT. Trimming cost V 6 bases and J 9 bases, with 12 bases left between them. CDR3 length equals 12 residues. The CDR3 bases are TGTGCCAGCAGCCAAGGACTAACTGAGCAGTTCTTC. It is translated as CASSQGLTEQFF.

The V and J genes are TRBV18 and TRBJ2-3; TRBD2 aligns across 8 bases. Germline values: CDR1 KGHSH, CDR2 LQKENI. Trimming took 4 bases from V and 4 from J; bases not matched to a gene: 7. This CDR3 contains 15 residues. The CDR3 sequence: CASSLIAGSSDTQYF. Here the CDR3 DNA reads TGTGCCAGCTCACTCATAGCGGGATCCTCAGATACGCAGTATTTT.

The chain has TRBV28 and TRBJ1-3; unclear D gene. CDR1 and CDR2 from the germline V gene are MDHEN and SYDVKM. The CDR3 consists of 14 residues. V gave up 7 bases and J gave up 3 bases, with 13 bases separating them. The CDR3 here is CASTSGSVGNTIYF. Here the CDR3 DNA reads TGTGCCAGCACTTCCGGGTCTGTTGGAAACACCATATATTTT.

This clone was detected only a few times. The CDR3 nucleotides read TGTGCCAGCAGCTTGCCACTCACAGGGGGACCCGGGGAGCTGTTTTTT. Translated: CASSLPLTGGPGELFF. The genes are TRBV5-4 and TRBJ2-2; 8 bases fit TRBD1. Trimming took 1 base from V and 6 from J; bases not matched to a gene: 8. This CDR3 region has 16 residues. Germline values: CDR1 SGHNT, CDR2 YYREEE (reference sequence).

The chain has TRBV15 and TRBJ1-2; D is possibly TRBD1 (6 bases). V was pared by 4 bases and J by 8 bases, with 17 bases between. The CDR3 contains 14 residues. Germline V gene lookup returns CDR1 LNHNV and CDR2 YYDKDF (reference sequence). The CDR3 DNA reads as TGTGCCACCAGCATATTTAGGGGGGCGCCCGGCTACACCTTC. Its protein product is CATSIFRGAPGYTF.

CDR3 loop: CASSPDRNYGYTF. The CDR3 region has the DNA TGTGCCAGCAGCCCCGACAGAAACTATGGCTACACCTTC. This chain uses TRBV7-9 with TRBJ1-2; weak D call: TRBD1 (5 bases). Per germline, CDR1 SEHNR and CDR2 FQNEAQ (reference sequence). The germline V and J ends were trimmed by 5 bases and 2 bases, with 9 bases remaining between them. This CDR3 is built from 13 residues.

The chain couples TRBV20-1 to TRBJ1-1; the match to TRBD1 covers 10 bases. The CDR3 runs to 15 residues. The V gene's germline CDR1 is DFQATT and CDR2 SNEGSKA (reference sequence). The junction had 9 bases not matched to a gene; V was cut back by 6 bases and J by 2 bases. DNA for the CDR3: TGCAGTGCCAGTCCCGGGACAGGGGCAAACACTGAAGCTTTCTTT. This encodes CSASPGTGANTEAFF.

The rearrangement links TRBV18 to TRBJ1-1; D is uncertain. This CDR3 has 13 residues. Germline V gives CDR1 KGHSH, CDR2 LQKENI. The V end was cut by 3 bases, the J end by 1 base, with 6 bases between. The CDR3 spells CASSPIQNTEAFF. The CDR3 DNA reads TGTGCCAGCTCACCCATCCAGAACACTGAAGCTTTCTTT.

The chain recombines TRBV7-2 with TRBJ1-2; unclear D gene. The germline V gene has CDR1 SGHTA and CDR2 FQGNSA. V shed 1 base and J shed 8 bases, with 14 bases lying between them. There are 14 residues in the CDR3. CDR3 sequence reads: CASSLGGQQLGYTF. CDR3 nucleotides: TGTGCCAGCAGCTTAGGTGGGCAGCAACTCGGCTACACCTTC.

This chain uses TRBV2 with TRBJ2-3; 8 bases agree with TRBD1. This CDR3 has 17 residues. With V trimmed by 5 bases and J by 2 bases, 12 bases remained unmatched. In germline, CDR1 is SNHLY, CDR2 FYNNEI. DNA of the CDR3: TGTGCCAGCAGTCGCTCCATCGGGGACAGGTCCACAGATACGCAGTATTTT. Translating it yields CASSRSIGDRSTDTQYF. The full variable domain, in which reference TRBV2 and TRBJ2-3 provide the parts outside the CDR3, is EPEVTQTPSHQVTQMGQEVILRCVPISNHLYFYWYRQILGQKVEFLVSFYNNEISEKSEIFDDQFSVERPDGSNFTLKIRSTKLEDSAMYFCASSRSIGDRSTDTQYFGPGTRLTVL.

Only one count was recorded for this clone. The chain is built from TRBV3-1 (or the pseudogene TRBV3-2) and TRBJ2-3, with 13 bases fitting TRBD2. The V and J ends lost 6 bases and 5 bases, in that order; junction bases with no gene match: 5. The CDR3 runs to 15 residues. The germline gives CDR1 LGHDT, CDR2 YNNKEL (reference sequence). This CDR3 reads CASRLAGGRRDTQYF. The CDR3 region has the DNA TGTGCCAGCAGACTAGCGGGGGGGCGTAGAGATACGCAGTATTTT.

The table lists this clone with a few counts. The rearrangement uses TRBV6-6 and TRBJ1-1; the D gene is possibly TRBD1 (6 bases). Germline-derived CDR1 and CDR2 are MNHNY and SVGAGI (reference sequence). V dropped 4 bases and J dropped 5 bases, with 14 bases sitting between them. The CDR3 is 14 amino acids. CDR3 sequence: CASSSAGARTEAFF. CDR3 DNA sequence: TGTGCCAGCAGTTCCGCAGGGGCCCGAACTGAAGCTTTCTTT.

The CDR3 protein is CASSGWGTQYF. In DNA form, the CDR3 reads TGTGCCAGCAGTGGTTGGGGTACGCAGTATTTT. The V gene is TRBV2, the J gene TRBJ2-3; D call uncertain. V dropped 4 bases and J dropped 8 bases, with 7 bases sitting between them. This CDR3 region has 11 residues. In germline, CDR1 is SNHLY, CDR2 FYNNEI. The full variable domain, its missing parts supplied by reference TRBV2 and TRBJ2-3, is EPEVTQTPSHQVTQMGQEVILRCVPISNHLYFYWYRQILGQKVEFLVSFYNNEISEKSEIFDDQFSVERPDGSNFTLKIRSTKLEDSAMYFCASSGWGTQYFGPGTRLTVL.

The rearrangement links TRBV6-5 to TRBJ1-2, with 7 bases identical to TRBD1. The CDR3 is 12 amino acids. CDR1 and CDR2 from the germline V gene are MNHEY and SVGAGI. J was trimmed by 4 bases and V by 6 bases; bases with no gene match: 2. The CDR3 sequence is CASRTGLYGYTF. DNA of the CDR3: TGTGCCAGCAGGACAGGGCTCTATGGCTACACCTTC.